This entry lists 29 T cell receptor beta chains sequenced from one sample in a study of blood T cells in healthy people across ages. Then a second PCR, running roughly 7 to 11 cycles, was carried out with a sample-barcoded 5' primer and a J-beta primer mix. TCRdb processed the 5' RACE reads anew with MiXCR; each CDR3 protein has one entry. The sample lists under 750,000 distinct CDR3 sequences, around half occurring once. Sample: blood. The receptors shown here come from an elderly man in good health.

This clonotype was counted only a few times. The gene calls are TRBV5-1 and TRBJ2-7; D could derive from TRBD1 or TRBD2 (5 bases each). The germline CDR1 and CDR2 sequences are SGHRS and YFSETQ. The CDR3 totals 14 residues. With 4 bases removed from V and 4 bases from J, the gap between germline ends came to 15 bases. CDR3 sequence (DNA): TGCGCCAGCAGCACCCGGGACGGAGCGTACGAGCAGTACTTC. Translating it yields CASSTRDGAYEQYF.

This clonotype was picked up a small number of times. The chain joins TRBV28 to TRBJ2-7; TRBD2 might be the D (6 bases). The J call may be incorrect, as the DNA end agrees better with TRBJ2-5. Germline CDR1 reads MDHEN; CDR2 reads SYDVKM. The CDR3 runs 12 residues. The CDR3 DNA follows: TGTGCCAGCGGTACCCGGGGGGAGACCCAGTACTTC. Translated, it gives CASGTRGETQYF.

The V gene is TRBV4-1, the J gene TRBJ2-5; 8 nucleotides match TRBD1. Judging by the DNA end, TRBJ2-7 fits better; the J call may be wrong. The length of the CDR3 is 18 residues. Looked up from germline, CDR1 is MGHRA and CDR2 is YSYEKL. CDR3 residues: CASSQEGTGGLLPYEQYF. The CDR3, as DNA: TGCGCCAGCAGCCAAGAGGGCACAGGGGGTCTTCTTCCCTACGAGCAGTACTTC.

There are a few counts of this clonotype. V gene TRBV6-6 combines with J gene TRBJ2-2; D is possibly TRBD1 (5 bases). V lost 5 bases and J lost 5, with 12 bases in between. The CDR3 contains 14 residues. Germline-derived CDR1 and CDR2 are MNHNY and SVGAGI (reference sequence). The CDR3 sequence: CASSTSSGTGELFF. CDR3 coding DNA: TGTGCCAGCAGTACCTCGTCAGGGACCGGGGAGCTGTTTTTT.

This clonotype has more than one count but fewer than ten. The V and J genes are TRBV20-1 and TRBJ2-3; D might be TRBD2 (6 bases). This CDR3 region has 14 residues. Germline V gives CDR1 DFQATT, CDR2 SNEGSKA (reference sequence). The V gene lost 3 bases and the J gene lost 0 bases, with 10 bases spanning the gap. The CDR3 loop reads CSASRRGSTDTQYF. CDR3 in DNA: TGCAGTGCTAGTCGGCGGGGCAGCACAGATACGCAGTATTTT.

Comments on this clonotype: This likely stems from a read error, as it lies one base from a far larger clone. CDR3 nucleotides: TGTGCCAGCAGTCGACGTAAGACCCAGTACTTC. Amino acids: CASSRRKTQYF. The chain joins TRBV7-2 to TRBJ2-5, with D hard to call. Germline V CDR1 and CDR2: SGHTA, FQGNSA. The CDR3 has 11 amino acids. The V end lost 6 bases, the J end lost 6 bases, and 8 bases lay between the germline ends.

Only one count was recorded for this clonotype. The chain carries TRBV20-1 and TRBJ1-2; perhaps TRBD1 as D (5 bases). V was trimmed by 4 bases and J by 0 bases, leaving 9 bases between them. Germline loops: CDR1 DFQATT, CDR2 SNEGSKA (reference sequence). The CDR3 consists of 13 residues. The CDR3 DNA follows: TGCAGTGCTAAACCGGACACTAACTATGGCTACACCTTC. Translation gives CSAKPDTNYGYTF.

Points on this clonotype: An end of the junction differs from the germline gene, which may be a read error. The rearrangement links TRBV9 to TRBJ2-2, with D tentatively TRBD2 (6 bases). CDR3 length: 19 residues. Germline values: CDR1 SGDLS, CDR2 YYNGEE. The CDR3 is CASSVGLGDWGRSAGELFF. CDR3 coding DNA: TGTGCCAGCAGCGTAGGATTGGGGGACTGGGGTAGGAGCGCCGGGGAGTTGTTTTTT. The full variable domain, in which reference TRBV9 and TRBJ2-2 provide the parts outside the CDR3, is DSGVTQTPKHLITATGQRVTLRCSPRSGDLSVYWYQQSLDQGLQFLIQYYNGEERAKGNILERFSAQQFPDLHSELNLSSLELGDSALYFCASSVGLGDWGRSAGELFFGEGSRLTVL.

This chain links TRBV20-1 with TRBJ2-7, with 7 bases lining up with TRBD2. The ends lost 2 bases at V and 3 bases at J; junction bases unmatched: 7. The CDR3 sequence is 14 residues long. CDR1 and CDR2 (germline): DFQATT, SNEGSKA (reference sequence). CDR3 loop: CSARWEASGYEQYF. In DNA form, the CDR3 reads TGCAGTGCTAGATGGGAGGCTAGCGGCTACGAGCAGTACTTC.

CDR3 protein: CASSLVGANQPQHF. CDR3 nucleotide sequence: TGTGCCAGCAGCTTAGTCGGCGCAAATCAGCCCCAGCATTTT. The chain links TRBV7-2 to TRBJ1-5; no clear D gene. CDR1 is SGHTA and CDR2 is FQGNSA in the germline V gene. Trimming cost V 1 base and J 4 bases, with 8 bases left between them. There are 14 residues in the CDR3. Variable domain in full (rest from reference TRBV7-2 and TRBJ1-5): GAGVSQSPSNKVTEKGKDVELRCDPISGHTALYWYRQSLGQGLEFLIYFQGNSAPDKSGLPSDRFSAERTGGSVSTLTIQRTQQEDSAVYLCASSLVGANQPQHFGDGTRLSIL.

J is TRBJ2-4 and V is TRBV7-9; a weak D match, TRBD2 (6 bases). The DNA end is more similar to TRBJ2-7, so the J call may be wrong. This CDR3 is 13 amino acids long. Germline V gives CDR1 SEHNR, CDR2 FQNEAQ (reference sequence). The CDR3 coding sequence is TGTGCCAGCAGCAGTGGGACTTTCTACGAGCAGTACTTC. This translates into CASSSGTFYEQYF.

The table lists this clonotype with a count of one. The chain couples TRBV6-1 to TRBJ1-5, with D perhaps TRBD1 (6 bases). Looked up from germline, CDR1 is MNHNS and CDR2 is SASEGT. The ends were cut back, 4 bases at V and 7 bases at J, with 23 bases in the middle. The CDR3 runs to 17 residues. The CDR3 coding sequence is TGTGCCAGCAGTGGTACACTACAGGGACGGGTCCGACAGCCCCAGCATTTT. Translating gives CASSGTLQGRVRQPQHF.

This chain connects TRBV7-9 to TRBJ2-7; TRBD2 aligns across 7 bases. The ends lost 7 bases at V and 3 bases at J; junction bases unmatched: 12. The CDR3 contains 15 residues. Germline CDR1 SEHNR, CDR2 FQNEAQ (reference sequence). The CDR3 nucleotides read TGTGCCAGCACCTCTTGGGGGAGGGCCGGCTACGAGCAGTACTTC. Translating gives CASTSWGRAGYEQYF.

The chain couples TRBV3-1 to TRBJ1-2, with D possibly being TRBD1 (5 bases). Between the trimmed V and J ends, which lost 1 base and 4 bases, there was a span of 10 bases. Germline V CDR1 and CDR2: LGHDT, YNNKEL (reference sequence). The CDR3 has 14 amino acids. CDR3 nucleotides: TGTGCCAGCAGCCAAGCCGACGGGGGCTATGGCTACACCTTC. This encodes CASSQADGGYGYTF.

This clonotype was seen a handful of times. V usage is TRBV7-2 and J usage is TRBJ2-5; no reliable D call. Germline CDR1 SGHTA, CDR2 FQGNSA. The ends were cut back, 3 bases at V and 11 bases at J, with 19 bases in the middle. This CDR3 contains 14 residues. The DNA of the CDR3 is TGTGCCAGCAGCTTGGGCTACCGCTCCCAACCTCAGTACTTC. Translation gives CASSLGYRSQPQYF.

The rearrangement links TRBV30 to TRBJ1-2; 11 bases map to TRBD1. The V and J ends lost 5 bases and 4 bases, in that order; junction bases with no gene match: 3. The CDR3 is 13 residues long. Per the germline V gene, CDR1 is GTSNPN and CDR2 is SVGIG (reference sequence). The DNA of the CDR3 is TGTGCCTGGGGGACAGGGGGTACCTATGGCTACACCTTC. Its translation is CAWGTGGTYGYTF.

The chain employs TRBV20-1 and TRBJ2-1; D unclear. CDR3 length: 13 amino acids. With 3 bases removed from V and 3 bases from J, the gap between germline ends came to 9 bases. Germline V gene sequence: CDR1 DFQATT, CDR2 SNEGSKA (reference sequence). The CDR3 sequence is CSARGYFYNEQFF. The CDR3 DNA reads TGCAGTGCTAGGGGGTATTTCTACAATGAGCAGTTCTTC.

The rearrangement joins TRBV29-1 to TRBJ2-5; TRBD2 matches at 12 bases. The J call may be faulty, since TRBJ2-7 better matches the DNA end. CDR1 is SQVTM and CDR2 is ANQGSEA in the germline V gene. The length of the CDR3 is 14 residues. The CDR3 region has the DNA TGCAGCGTGCACCTAGCGGGAGGGTCCTACGAGCAGTACTTC. Translating gives CSVHLAGGSYEQYF.

The chain combines TRBV28 with TRBJ2-6, with D uncertain. V shed 8 bases and J shed 0 bases, with 14 bases lying between them. This CDR3 is built from 16 residues. From germline, CDR1 is MDHEN and CDR2 SYDVKM. CDR3: CASGVTLDSGANVLTF. In DNA, the CDR3 is TGTGCCAGCGGGGTAACCTTGGACTCTGGGGCCAACGTCCTGACTTTC.

Comments on this clonotype: At one end, the junction sequence differs from germline, possibly due to a read error. CDR3 in amino acids: CSVSGTSRDTQYF. CDR3 bases: TGCAGCGTATCCGGGACTAGCAGAGATACGCAGTATTTT. The chain joins TRBV29-1 to TRBJ2-3, with 9 nucleotides matching TRBD2. Germline-derived CDR1 and CDR2 are SQVTM and ANQGSEA. CDR3 length: 13 residues.

This clonotype was seen a handful of times. This sequence joins TRBV4-1 and TRBJ1-4; D not certain. The V end lost 4 bases, the J end lost 0 bases, and 9 bases lay between the germline ends. This CDR3 has 15 residues. Germline V gene lookup returns CDR1 MGHRA and CDR2 YSYEKL. CDR3 nucleotide sequence: TGCGCCAGCAGCCGACAACAGACAACTAATGAAAAACTGTTTTTT. This translates into CASSRQQTTNEKLFF.

This clonotype was seen many times. The rearrangement uses TRBV7-2 and TRBJ2-7; TRBD2 agrees at 7 bases. J lost 0 bases, V lost 10 bases, and 12 bases had no gene match. CDR1 and CDR2 from the germline V gene are SGHTA and FQGNSA. The CDR3 runs 15 residues. This chain's CDR3 is CATRYASGNSYEQYF. The CDR3 DNA reads TGTGCCACCAGATATGCTAGCGGTAACTCCTACGAGCAGTACTTC.

This sequence joins TRBV7-2 and TRBJ2-5; a weak D match, TRBD1 (7 bases). The CDR3 totals 15 residues. Trimming cost V 5 bases and J 0 bases, with 13 bases left between them. Germline V gene data show CDR1 as SGHTA and CDR2 as FQGNSA. CDR3 amino acids: CASSRGDSYQETQYF. The CDR3 nucleotides are TGTGCCAGCAGCAGGGGGGACAGTTACCAAGAGACCCAGTACTTC.

On this clonotype itself: The junction does not match germline at one end; this may be a read error. This CDR3 is CATGRGDRITDTQYF. CDR3 nucleotide sequence: TGTGCCACCGGCAGAGGGGACAGGATCACAGATACGCAGTATTTT. This sequence joins TRBV15 and TRBJ2-3; TRBD1 agrees at 8 bases. Germline CDR1 is LNHNV and CDR2 is YYDKDF (reference sequence). This CDR3 spans 15 amino acids.

As to this clonotype: With a much larger clone just one base away, this may be a read error. CDR3 DNA sequence: TGTGCCAGCAGTTATCCCGGGACTAGCGGGTACGAGCAGTTCTTC. This codes for CASSYPGTSGYEQFF. The chain combines TRBV6-6 with TRBJ2-1; 12 bases line up with TRBD2. The trim removed 3 bases at V and 10 bases at J, leaving 7 bases unmatched. This CDR3 is 15 amino acids long. Germline V lookup: CDR1 MNHNY, CDR2 SVGAGI (reference sequence).

This chain joins TRBV5-1 and TRBJ2-1; TRBD1 agrees at 10 bases. Germline V lookup: CDR1 SGHRS, CDR2 YFSETQ. The CDR3 length is 14 residues. Trimming took 6 bases from V and 10 from J; bases not matched to a gene: 10. CDR3 nucleotide sequence: TGCGCCAGCACCCTGACAGGGGGCAGCAAGGAGCAGTTCTTC. It specifies CASTLTGGSKEQFF.

This clonotype was seen more than once but under ten times. The rearrangement links TRBV5-1 to TRBJ2-7; a possible D gene is TRBD2 (6 bases). The CDR3 length is 17 residues. Germline CDR1 reads SGHRS; CDR2 reads YFSETQ. Trimming shortened V by 7 bases and J by 3 bases, and 26 bases separated the two germline ends. The CDR3: CASRLGGGGTRNYEQYF. CDR3 bases: TGCGCCAGCCGACTGGGGGGTGGGGGTACAAGAAACTACGAGCAGTACTTC. Complete variable domain (other parts from reference TRBV5-1 and TRBJ2-7): KAGVTQTPRYLIKTRGQQVTLSCSPISGHRSVSWYQQTPGQGLQFLFEYFSETQRNKGNFPGRFSGRQFSNSRSEMNVSTLELGDSALYLCASRLGGGGTRNYEQYFGPGTRLTVT.

This chain uses TRBV20-1 with TRBJ2-1; 7 bases are a match to TRBD2. Germline CDR1 and CDR2: DFQATT and SNEGSKA (reference sequence). Trimming removed 0 bases from V and 4 bases from J; junction bases left unmatched: 15. This CDR3 has 18 amino acids. CDR3 sequence reads: CSARDKGRGTTLYNEQFF. As DNA, the CDR3 is TGCAGTGCTAGAGATAAGGGACGAGGGACTACTTTGTACAATGAGCAGTTCTTC.

The rearrangement links TRBV5-1 to TRBJ1-2; D is undetermined. This CDR3 contains 13 residues. CDR1 and CDR2 from the germline V gene are SGHRS and YFSETQ. V was shortened by 4 bases and J by 6 bases, with 13 bases between the two germline ends. This CDR3 reads CASSRAVSDGYTF. CDR3 DNA: TGCGCCAGCAGCCGCGCGGTGTCGGATGGCTACACCTTC.